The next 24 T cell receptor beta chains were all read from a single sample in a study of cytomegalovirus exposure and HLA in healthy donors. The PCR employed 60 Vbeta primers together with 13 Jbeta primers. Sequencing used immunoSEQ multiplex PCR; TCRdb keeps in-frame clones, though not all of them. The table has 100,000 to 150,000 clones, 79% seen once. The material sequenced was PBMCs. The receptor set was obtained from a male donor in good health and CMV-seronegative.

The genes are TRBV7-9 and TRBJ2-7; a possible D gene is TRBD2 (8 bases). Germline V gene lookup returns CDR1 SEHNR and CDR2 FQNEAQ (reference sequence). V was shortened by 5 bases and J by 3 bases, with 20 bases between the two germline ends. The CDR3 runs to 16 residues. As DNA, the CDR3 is TGTGCCAGCAGCCCAACGGGGGGGACAGAACTCTACGAGCAGTACTTC. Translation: CASSPTGGTELYEQYF.

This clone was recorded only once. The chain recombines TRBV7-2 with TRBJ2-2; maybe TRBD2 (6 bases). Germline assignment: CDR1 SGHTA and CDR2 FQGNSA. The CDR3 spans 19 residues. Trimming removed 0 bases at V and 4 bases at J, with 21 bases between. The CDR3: CASSLARGSAGTGTGELFF. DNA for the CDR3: TGTGCCAGCAGCTTAGCGAGAGGGTCGGCAGGGACTGGCACCGGGGAGCTGTTTTTT.

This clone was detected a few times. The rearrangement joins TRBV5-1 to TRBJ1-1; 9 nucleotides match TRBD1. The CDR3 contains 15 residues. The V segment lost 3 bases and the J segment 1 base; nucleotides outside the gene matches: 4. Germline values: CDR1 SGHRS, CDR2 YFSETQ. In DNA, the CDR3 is TGCGCCAGCAGCTGGGGGGACAGGGAGAACACTGAAGCTTTCTTT. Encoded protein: CASSWGDRENTEAFF.

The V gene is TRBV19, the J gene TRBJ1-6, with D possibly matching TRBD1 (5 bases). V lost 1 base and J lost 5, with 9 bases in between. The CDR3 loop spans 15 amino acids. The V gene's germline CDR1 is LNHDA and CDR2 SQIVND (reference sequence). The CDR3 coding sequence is TGTGCCAGTAGTATAGGGCAGGGTAATAATTCACCCCTCCACTTT. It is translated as CASSIGQGNNSPLHF.

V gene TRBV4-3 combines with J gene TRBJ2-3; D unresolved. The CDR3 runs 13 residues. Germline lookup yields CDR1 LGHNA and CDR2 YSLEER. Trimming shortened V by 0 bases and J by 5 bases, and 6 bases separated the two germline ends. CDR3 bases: TGCGCCAGCAGCCAAGAATCGCGAGATACGCAGTATTTT. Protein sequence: CASSQESRDTQYF.

This chain's CDR3 is CAWSEAVQETQYF. The CDR3, as DNA: TGTGCCTGGAGTGAAGCTGTTCAAGAGACCCAGTACTTC. The chain couples TRBV30 to TRBJ2-5; D not certain. This CDR3 region has 13 residues. The V gene's germline CDR1 is GTSNPN and CDR2 SVGIG (reference sequence). The V and J ends lost 1 base and 2 bases respectively, with 8 bases between them. Variable domain in full (rest from reference TRBV30 and TRBJ2-5): SQTIHQWPATLVQPVGSPLSLECTVEGTSNPNLYWYRQAAGRGLQLLFYSVGIGQISSEVPQNLSASRPQDRQFILSSKKLLLSDSGFYLCAWSEAVQETQYFGPGTRLLVL.

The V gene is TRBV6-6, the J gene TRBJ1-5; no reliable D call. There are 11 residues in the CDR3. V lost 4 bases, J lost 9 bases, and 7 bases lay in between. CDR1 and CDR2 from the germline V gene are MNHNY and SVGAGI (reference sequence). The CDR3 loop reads CASSFSGPQHF. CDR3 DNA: TGTGCCAGCAGTTTCTCCGGGCCCCAGCATTTT.

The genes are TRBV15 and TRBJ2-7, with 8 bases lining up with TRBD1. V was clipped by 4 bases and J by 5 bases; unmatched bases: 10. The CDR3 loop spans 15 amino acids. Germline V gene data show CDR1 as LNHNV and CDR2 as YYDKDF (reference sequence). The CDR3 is CATSIARTGNNEQYF. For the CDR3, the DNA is TGTGCCACCAGCATCGCACGGACAGGGAACAACGAGCAGTACTTC.

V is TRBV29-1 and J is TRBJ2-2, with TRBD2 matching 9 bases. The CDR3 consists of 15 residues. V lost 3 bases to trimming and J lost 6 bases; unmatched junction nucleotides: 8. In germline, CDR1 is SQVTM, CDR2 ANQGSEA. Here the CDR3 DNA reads TGCAGCGTTGACGTCAGTAGCGGGGGATCCGGGGAGCTGTTTTTT. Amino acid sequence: CSVDVSSGGSGELFF.

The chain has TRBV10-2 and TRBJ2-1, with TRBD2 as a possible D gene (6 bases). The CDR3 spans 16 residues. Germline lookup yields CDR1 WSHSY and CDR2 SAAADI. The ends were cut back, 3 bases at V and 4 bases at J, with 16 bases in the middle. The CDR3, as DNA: TGCGCCAGCAGTGATCAGCTGCGACTAGGTTACAATGAGCAGTTCTTC. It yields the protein CASSDQLRLGYNEQFF.

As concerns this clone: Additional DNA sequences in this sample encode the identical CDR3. CDR3 sequence: CASSLGQGRTDTQYF. As DNA, the CDR3 is TGTGCCAGCAGCTTAGGGCAGGGCCGCACAGATACGCAGTATTTT. The rearrangement uses TRBV7-2 and TRBJ2-3; TRBD1 is a possible D gene (5 bases). Trimming cost V 1 base and J 1 base, with 9 bases left between them. Per germline, CDR1 SGHTA and CDR2 FQGNSA. The CDR3 runs to 15 residues.

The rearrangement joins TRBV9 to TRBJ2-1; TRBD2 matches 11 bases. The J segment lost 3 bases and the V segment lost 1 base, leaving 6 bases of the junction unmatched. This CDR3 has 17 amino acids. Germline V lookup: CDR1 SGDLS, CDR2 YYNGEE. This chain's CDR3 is CASSVPSGGPNYNEQFF. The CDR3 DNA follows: TGTGCCAGCAGCGTACCTAGCGGGGGGCCCAACTACAATGAGCAGTTCTTC.

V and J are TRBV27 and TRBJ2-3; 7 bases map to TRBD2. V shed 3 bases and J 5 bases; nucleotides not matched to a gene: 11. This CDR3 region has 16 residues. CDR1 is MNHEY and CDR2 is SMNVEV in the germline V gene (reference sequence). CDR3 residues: CASSFIAGSPGDTQYF. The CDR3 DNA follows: TGTGCCAGCAGTTTCATAGCGGGCTCTCCAGGAGATACGCAGTATTTT.

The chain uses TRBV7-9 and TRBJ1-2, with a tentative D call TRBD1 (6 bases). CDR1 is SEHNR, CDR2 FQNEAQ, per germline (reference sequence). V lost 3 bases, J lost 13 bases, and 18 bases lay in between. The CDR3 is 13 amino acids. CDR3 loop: CASSFMTGQGGTF. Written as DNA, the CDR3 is TGTGCCAGCAGCTTCATGACGGGCCAAGGGGGCACCTTC.

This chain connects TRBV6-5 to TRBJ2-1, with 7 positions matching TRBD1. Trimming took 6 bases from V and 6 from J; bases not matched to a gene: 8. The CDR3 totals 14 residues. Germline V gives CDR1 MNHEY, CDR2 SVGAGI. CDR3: CASRSSTGINEQFF. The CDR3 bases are TGTGCCAGCAGATCCTCGACAGGGATCAATGAGCAGTTCTTC.

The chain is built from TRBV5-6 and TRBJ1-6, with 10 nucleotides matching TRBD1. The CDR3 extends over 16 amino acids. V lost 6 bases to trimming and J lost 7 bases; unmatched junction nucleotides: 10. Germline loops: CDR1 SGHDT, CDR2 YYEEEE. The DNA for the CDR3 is TGTGCCAGCACCCCCCCGAGGGGACAGGGGAATTCACCCCTCCACTTT. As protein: CASTPPRGQGNSPLHF.

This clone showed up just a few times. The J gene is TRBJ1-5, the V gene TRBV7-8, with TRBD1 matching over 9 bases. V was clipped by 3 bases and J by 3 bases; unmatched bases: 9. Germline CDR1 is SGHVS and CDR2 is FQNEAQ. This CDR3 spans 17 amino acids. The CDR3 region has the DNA TGTGCCAGCAGCTTGATCCCCGGGACAGGGTCCAATCAGCCCCAGCATTTT. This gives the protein CASSLIPGTGSNQPQHF.

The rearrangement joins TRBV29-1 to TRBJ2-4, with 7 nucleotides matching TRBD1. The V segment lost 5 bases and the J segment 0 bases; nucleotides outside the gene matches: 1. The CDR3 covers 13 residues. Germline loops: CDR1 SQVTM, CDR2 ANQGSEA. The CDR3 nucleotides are TGCAGCGTTTCAGGGGGAGCCAAAAACATTCAGTACTTC. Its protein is CSVSGGAKNIQYF.

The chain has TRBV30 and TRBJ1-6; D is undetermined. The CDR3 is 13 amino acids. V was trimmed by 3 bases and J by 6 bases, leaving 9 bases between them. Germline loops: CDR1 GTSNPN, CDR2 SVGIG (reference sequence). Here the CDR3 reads CAWSQSANSPLHF. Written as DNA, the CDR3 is TGTGCCTGGAGCCAGAGCGCTAATTCACCCCTCCACTTT.

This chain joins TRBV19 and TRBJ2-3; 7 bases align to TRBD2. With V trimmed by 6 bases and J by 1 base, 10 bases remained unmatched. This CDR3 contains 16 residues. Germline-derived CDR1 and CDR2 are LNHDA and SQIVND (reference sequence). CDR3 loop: CASSRSSGEGTDTQYF. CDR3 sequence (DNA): TGTGCCAGTAGCCGATCCAGCGGGGAGGGCACAGATACGCAGTATTTT.

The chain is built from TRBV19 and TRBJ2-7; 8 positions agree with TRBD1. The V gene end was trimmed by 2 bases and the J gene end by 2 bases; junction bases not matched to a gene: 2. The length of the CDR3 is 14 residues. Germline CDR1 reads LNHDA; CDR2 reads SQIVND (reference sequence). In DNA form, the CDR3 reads TGTGCCAGTAGTATATCGGACAGGGCCTACGAGCAGTACTTC. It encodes CASSISDRAYEQYF.

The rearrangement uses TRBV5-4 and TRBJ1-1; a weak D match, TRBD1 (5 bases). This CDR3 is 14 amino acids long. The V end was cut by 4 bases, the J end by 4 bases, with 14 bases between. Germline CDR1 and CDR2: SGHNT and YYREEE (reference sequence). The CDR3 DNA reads TGTGCCAGCAGCCTGGAGGGTGGGGCCACTGAAGCTTTCTTT. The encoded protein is CASSLEGGATEAFF.

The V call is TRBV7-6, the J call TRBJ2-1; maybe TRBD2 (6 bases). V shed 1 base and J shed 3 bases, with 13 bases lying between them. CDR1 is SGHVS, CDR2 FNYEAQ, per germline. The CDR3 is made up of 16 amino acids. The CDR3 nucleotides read TGTGCCAGCAGCTTAGAGACTAGGGTAGGCTACAATGAGCAGTTCTTC. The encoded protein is CASSLETRVGYNEQFF.

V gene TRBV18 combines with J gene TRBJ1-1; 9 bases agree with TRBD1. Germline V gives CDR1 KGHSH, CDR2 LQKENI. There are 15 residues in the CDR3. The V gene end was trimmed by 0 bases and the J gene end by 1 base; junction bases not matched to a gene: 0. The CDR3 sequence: CASSPPGQGNTEAFF. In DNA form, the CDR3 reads TGTGCCAGCTCACCACCGGGACAGGGGAACACTGAAGCTTTCTTT.